The TCR beta chain described here comes from a study of T-cell memory formation after mild COVID-19. Study-level background: TCR clustering was largely donor specific. Study results and limitations: A second wave expanding day 15 to 37 was CD4+-biased; contracting clones were balanced. The appearance of some responding clones in pre-infection memory suggested that cross-reactive memory joined.

This CDR3 is built from 13 residues. Germline CDR1 reads SQVTM; CDR2 reads ANQGSEA. Trimming took 8 bases from V and 1 from J, leaving 14 bases between them. Employing constant-segment primers, 5'RACE generated TCR alpha and TCR beta cDNA libraries bearing sample barcodes and UMIs. Each CDR3 protein is one row after TCRdb ran MiXCR on the 5' RACE reads. The repertoire holds roughly 340,000 distinct CDR3 sequences, 20% to 25% seen once, with around 20% in the top ten. In regard to this clonotype: Its antigen remains unknown.

The sequenced sample was PBMCs or a T cell subset sorted from them (not recorded which). This receptor was identified in a man younger than 35 who had mild COVID-19 (a few samples of this study predate the infection). Cell type and time point are not known. This chain connects TRBV29-1 to TRBJ1-1, with D possibly matching TRBD1 (6 bases). CDR3 in amino acids: CSPRGPGNTEAFF. CDR3 bases: TGCAGCCCCAGGGGCCCTGGGAACACTGAAGCTTTCTTT.